This passage covers 8 T cell receptor beta chains from one sample sequenced in a study of cytomegalovirus exposure and HLA in healthy donors. Primers: 60 Vbeta forward and 13 Jbeta reverse. Only in-frame clones appear in the TCRdb table, and some are missing; sequencing was by immunoSEQ multiplex PCR. The profile shows some 130,000 clones, 77% of them singletons. The sample taken for sequencing was PBMCs. The receptors were sampled from a male donor in good health and CMV-seropositive.

The chain carries TRBV27 and TRBJ1-6; D perhaps matches TRBD1 (6 bases). Germline CDR1 and CDR2: MNHEY and SMNVEV (reference sequence). This CDR3 has 16 residues. Between the trimmed V and J ends, which lost 2 bases and 8 bases, there was a span of 16 bases. CDR3 in DNA: TGTGCCAGCAGTTTAGGGACACCCGGACTCGATTCACCCCTCCACTTT. The encoded protein is CASSLGTPGLDSPLHF.

The chain employs TRBV5-1 and TRBJ2-1, with TRBD2 matching 11 bases. Germline V gene lookup returns CDR1 SGHRS and CDR2 YFSETQ. The CDR3 has 15 residues. V trimming: 0 bases; J trimming: 12 bases; junction bases outside the gene matches: 8. The CDR3, as DNA: TGCGCCAGCAGCTTGGGGGGACTAGCGGTAGTGGGGCAGTTCTTC. Amino acids: CASSLGGLAVVGQFF.

The chain recombines TRBV5-5 with TRBJ2-2, with D possibly being TRBD1 (6 bases). In germline, CDR1 is SGHKS, CDR2 YYEKEE (reference sequence). V lost 3 bases, J lost 7 bases, and 19 bases lay in between. CDR3 length: 16 amino acids. The CDR3 spells CASSSSVRGRVGELFF. The CDR3 bases are TGTGCCAGCAGCTCATCAGTCAGGGGCCGTGTCGGGGAGCTGTTTTTT. Full variable domain (outside the CDR3, taken from reference TRBV5-5 and TRBJ2-2): DAGVTQSPTHLIKTRGQQVTLRCSPISGHKSVSWYQQVLGQGPQFIFQYYEKEERGRGNFPDRFSARQFPNYSSELNVNALLLGDSALYLCASSSSVRGRVGELFFGEGSRLTVL.

A few counts support this clone. This rearrangement joins TRBV28 to TRBJ1-6; TRBD1 might be the D (5 bases). Trimming shortened V by 6 bases and J by 7 bases, and 16 bases separated the two germline ends. CDR1 MDHEN and CDR2 SYDVKM come from the germline V gene. The CDR3 runs 15 residues. CDR3 loop: CASSLGTLRNSPLHF. The DNA of the CDR3 is TGTGCCAGCAGCCTAGGGACTTTACGGAATTCACCCCTCCACTTT. Variable domain in full (rest from reference TRBV28 and TRBJ1-6): DVKVTQSSRYLVKRTGEKVFLECVQDMDHENMFWYRQDPGLGLRLIYFSYDVKMKEKGDIPEGYSVSREKKERFSLILESASTNQTSMYLCASSLGTLRNSPLHFGNGTRLTVT.

V and J are TRBV6-1 and TRBJ2-7; 7 bases agree with TRBD1. Looked up from germline, CDR1 is MNHNS and CDR2 is SASEGT. The ends lost 6 bases at V and 3 bases at J; junction bases unmatched: 5. The CDR3 length is 13 residues. In DNA, the CDR3 is TGTGCCAGCAGCGCACGGGACAGCTACGAGCAGTACTTC. It codes for CASSARDSYEQYF.

The chain links TRBV6-5 to TRBJ2-1, with 14 bases aligning to TRBD2. CDR1 is MNHEY and CDR2 is SVGAGI in the germline V gene. This CDR3 region has 16 residues. V shed 2 bases and J 7 bases; nucleotides not matched to a gene: 4. The DNA of the CDR3 is TGTGCCAGCAGTTACGTTGGACTAGCGGGGGGTAATGAGCAGTTCTTC. Its translation: CASSYVGLAGGNEQFF.

The chain has TRBV6-4 and TRBJ2-2, with D unresolved. Between the trimmed V and J ends, which lost 0 bases and 5 bases, there was a span of 7 bases. The CDR3 has 14 residues. CDR1 and CDR2 from the germline V gene are MRHNA and SNTAGT. CDR3 region: CASSDSILTGELFF. The CDR3, as DNA: TGTGCCAGCAGTGACTCGATCCTAACCGGGGAGCTGTTTTTT.

The chain is built from TRBV27 and TRBJ2-7; D is undetermined. Trimming took 3 bases from V and 0 from J, leaving 12 bases between them. From germline, CDR1 is MNHEY and CDR2 SMNVEV (reference sequence). CDR3 length: 15 amino acids. CDR3 region: CASSLGRLTSYEQYF. The CDR3 nucleotides read TGTGCCAGCAGTTTGGGCCGCCTTACCTCCTACGAGCAGTACTTC.